These 24 T cell receptor beta chains were sequenced from one sample in a study of CD8 T cells in ankylosing spondylitis. MiXCR, run by TCRdb on the 5' RACE reads, gives a single entry per CDR3 protein. The sample includes about 140,000 distinct CDR3 sequences, 30% to 40% of them seen just once. The sample was synovial fluid, either unsorted or a sorted T cell fraction (not recorded which). The receptors derive from a male donor with ankylosing spondylitis.

In nucleotides, the CDR3 is TGTGCCAGCAGCGCCCGGGACAACTACGAGCAGTACTTC. Encoded protein: CASSARDNYEQYF. This chain links TRBV21-1 with TRBJ2-7; TRBD1, the table's D call, lacks a check against the DNA. TRBV21-1 is classified as a pseudogene. The CDR3 has 13 residues.

The rearrangement joins TRBV7-2 to TRBJ1-1; 7 nucleotides match TRBD1. CDR3 length: 13 amino acids. V trimming: 3 bases; J trimming: 10 bases; junction bases outside the gene matches: 8. Germline V gives CDR1 SGHTA, CDR2 FQGNSA. The CDR3 loop reads CASSFRGGDRAFF. CDR3 sequence (DNA): TGTGCCAGCAGCTTTAGGGGTGGGGACAGAGCTTTCTTT.

J is TRBJ1-6 and V is TRBV9; no reliable D call. The CDR3 loop spans 14 amino acids. Germline V CDR1 and CDR2: SGDLS, YYNGEE. V lost 0 bases and J 7 bases, leaving 8 bases between the germline ends. The CDR3 DNA reads TGTGCCAGCAGCGTAGAAGAGAGAAATTCACCCCTCCACTTT. Amino acids: CASSVEERNSPLHF.

This clonotype was seen a single time. The CDR3 bases are TGTGCCAGCAGTGAGGGACAGGGCAGCGGGGAGCTGTTTTTT. Translated: CASSEGQGSGELFF. The chain uses TRBV27 and TRBJ2-2; 9 nucleotides match TRBD1. Germline trimming cut 5 bases from V and 7 bases from J; bases unmatched to any gene: 5. In germline, CDR1 is MNHEY, CDR2 SMNVEV (reference sequence). This CDR3 comprises 14 residues.

CDR3 amino acids: CASSGSRAVDTQYF. The DNA for the CDR3 is TGTGCCAGTAGCGGGAGCCGGGCGGTAGATACGCAGTATTTT. This sequence joins TRBV6-1 and TRBJ2-3; the match to TRBD2 covers 9 bases. Germline V gene data show CDR1 as MNHNS and CDR2 as SASEGT. V shed 9 bases and J 5 bases; nucleotides not matched to a gene: 9. CDR3 length equals 14 residues.

This clonotype was seen a few times. The chain joins TRBV27 to TRBJ1-6; 7 positions agree with TRBD1. This CDR3 has 16 amino acids. Germline CDR1 reads MNHEY; CDR2 reads SMNVEV (reference sequence). V lost 0 bases to trimming and J lost 7 bases; unmatched junction nucleotides: 6. The CDR3 sequence: CASSLSLTGRNSPLHF. As DNA, the CDR3 is TGTGCCAGCAGTTTATCACTGACAGGGCGGAATTCACCCCTCCACTTT.

This clonotype was seen a few times. The rearrangement uses TRBV3-1 and TRBJ1-5; D is unresolved. The CDR3 totals 13 residues. CDR1 LGHDT and CDR2 YNNKEL come from the germline V gene (reference sequence). V was cut by 1 base and J by 5 bases, with 6 bases left in between. CDR3 in DNA: TGTGCCAGCAGCCAAGTTGGGGATCAGCCCCAGCATTTT. This encodes CASSQVGDQPQHF.

The table lists this clonotype with many counts. V and J are TRBV20-1 and TRBJ1-1; D call uncertain. This CDR3 spans 12 amino acids. The ends were cut back, 3 bases at V and 5 bases at J, with 10 bases in the middle. Germline V CDR1 and CDR2: DFQATT, SNEGSKA (reference sequence). The CDR3 here is CSAREGWTEAFF. CDR3 sequence (DNA): TGCAGTGCTAGGGAAGGGTGGACTGAAGCTTTCTTT.

In this sample, this clonotype turned up once. The V call is TRBV6-5, the J call TRBJ1-3; weak D call: TRBD1 (6 bases). The CDR3 contains 15 residues. CDR1 is MNHEY and CDR2 is SVGAGI in the germline V gene. The V end lost 2 bases, the J end lost 9 bases, and 17 bases lay between the germline ends. The CDR3 nucleotides read TGTGCCAGCAGTTACGAGGCAGGTCAGGGGAGCACCATATATTTT. Its protein product is CASSYEAGQGSTIYF.

The V call is TRBV5-1, the J call TRBJ1-4, with D possibly matching TRBD1 (5 bases). The V end lost 4 bases, the J end lost 3 bases, and 16 bases lay between the germline ends. This CDR3 contains 16 residues. CDR1 is SGHRS, CDR2 YFSETQ, per germline. This CDR3 is CASSMGHRGSNEKLFF. The DNA for the CDR3 is TGCGCCAGCAGCATGGGCCACCGGGGGTCTAATGAAAAACTGTTTTTT. The full variable domain, with the rest looked up from reference TRBV5-1 and TRBJ1-4, is KAGVTQTPRYLIKTRGQQVTLSCSPISGHRSVSWYQQTPGQGLQFLFEYFSETQRNKGNFPGRFSGRQFSNSRSEMNVSTLELGDSALYLCASSMGHRGSNEKLFFGSGTQLSVL.

The chain joins TRBV11-2 to TRBJ2-1, with 11 nucleotides matching TRBD2. The germline V gene has CDR1 SGHAT and CDR2 FQNNGV. J was trimmed by 4 bases and V by 5 bases; bases with no gene match: 16. CDR3 size: 19 residues. CDR3 sequence reads: CASSRRGGATSGTYNEQFF. CDR3 DNA sequence: TGTGCCAGCAGCCGCCGAGGGGGGGCGACTAGCGGGACTTACAATGAGCAGTTCTTC.

This clonotype has a single count. V usage is TRBV3-1 and J usage is TRBJ1-1; tentative D call: TRBD1 (5 bases). This CDR3 comprises 15 residues. The V gene lost 5 bases and the J gene lost 1 base, with 14 bases spanning the gap. The germline gives CDR1 LGHDT, CDR2 YNNKEL (reference sequence). DNA for the CDR3: TGTGCCAGCAGCTCCACTTTTACAGGGAACACTGAAGCTTTCTTT. Translated, it gives CASSSTFTGNTEAFF.

The CDR3 protein is CASSRLADAKGHNEQFF. Written as DNA, the CDR3 is TGTGCCAGCAGTCGGCTAGCCGACGCGAAGGGTCACAATGAGCAGTTCTTC. The chain joins TRBV6-1 to TRBJ2-1, with D maybe TRBD2 (5 bases). V lost 5 bases, J lost 5 bases, and 22 bases lay in between. The CDR3 is 17 amino acids. Germline V gives CDR1 MNHNS, CDR2 SASEGT.

This clonotype came up many times. V and J are TRBV19 and TRBJ2-7, with D hard to call. V was cut by 5 bases and J by 3 bases, with 14 bases left in between. In germline, CDR1 is LNHDA, CDR2 SQIVND (reference sequence). The CDR3 is made up of 14 amino acids. DNA of the CDR3: TGTGCCAGTAGTGGACGGTCCAAGAGCTACGAGCAGTACTTC. Translation gives CASSGRSKSYEQYF.

The chain carries TRBV20-1 and TRBJ2-7; 8 bases agree with TRBD2. This CDR3 is 13 amino acids long. V gave up 6 bases and J gave up 2 bases; unmatched junction bases: 6. CDR1 and CDR2 from the germline V gene are DFQATT and SNEGSKA (reference sequence). CDR3 in amino acids: CSATGGGTYEQYF. The CDR3 DNA sequence: TGCAGTGCCACGGGGGGGGGAACCTACGAGCAGTACTTC.

V gene TRBV12-3 or TRBV12-4 combines with J gene TRBJ1-1; D remains ambiguous. The CDR3 covers 14 residues. V was clipped by 3 bases and J by 2 bases, with 10 bases between them. The CDR3: CASSLAGHNTEAFF. The CDR3, as DNA: TGTGCCAGCAGTTTGGCAGGTCATAACACTGAAGCTTTCTTT.

This sequence joins TRBV18 and TRBJ1-2; D gene ambiguous. V was clipped by 2 bases and J by 4 bases, with 8 bases between them. The germline CDR1 and CDR2 sequences are KGHSH and LQKENI. The CDR3 loop spans 13 amino acids. CDR3 DNA sequence: TGTGCCAGCTCACCAGCCAGGTTCTATGGCTACACCTTC. Translation: CASSPARFYGYTF.

This clonotype appeared a few times. This chain joins TRBV6-5 and TRBJ2-5, with 10 bases fitting TRBD2. CDR3 length: 16 residues. V gave up 0 bases and J gave up 6 bases; unmatched junction bases: 7. Germline assignment: CDR1 MNHEY and CDR2 SVGAGI. CDR3 sequence: CASSYSSSGRVQTQYF. In nucleotides, the CDR3 is TGTGCCAGCAGTTACTCGTCTAGCGGGAGAGTTCAGACCCAGTACTTC.

V is TRBV12-3 or TRBV12-4 and J is TRBJ1-3; TRBD1 agrees at 8 bases. J lost 0 bases, V lost 5 bases, and 12 bases had no gene match. The CDR3 runs 18 residues. The CDR3 sequence is CASSRQGARTLSGNTIYF. The DNA for the CDR3 is TGTGCCAGCAGTCGTCAGGGGGCGAGGACTCTCTCTGGAAACACCATATATTTT.

The sample holds many counts of this clonotype. This chain links TRBV7-2 with TRBJ2-1; D not resolved. The CDR3 totals 13 residues. Germline-derived CDR1 and CDR2 are SGHTA and FQGNSA. The V and J ends lost 5 bases and 7 bases respectively, with 12 bases between them. CDR3 nucleotide sequence: TGTGCCAGCAGCCCAAGACCTGGGAATGAGCAGTTCTTC. The encoded protein is CASSPRPGNEQFF.

This chain connects TRBV12-3 or TRBV12-4 to TRBJ1-4, with D possibly matching TRBD1 (5 bases). CDR3 length equals 14 residues. Trimming removed 4 bases at V and 4 bases at J, with 10 bases between. Here the CDR3 reads CASSSNRLNEKLFF. The CDR3 coding sequence is TGTGCCAGCAGTTCGAACAGGCTTAATGAAAAACTGTTTTTT.

The chain recombines TRBV27 with TRBJ2-1, with 12 bases fitting TRBD2. CDR1 and CDR2 from the germline V gene are MNHEY and SMNVEV (reference sequence). Unmatched junction bases numbered 7, after V lost 6 bases and J lost 7 bases. The CDR3 consists of 15 residues. In DNA, the CDR3 is TGTGCCAGCAGGCTACTAGCGGGAGGTAGGAATGAGCAGTTCTTC. This codes for CASRLLAGGRNEQFF.

The V and J genes are TRBV18 and TRBJ2-3; D tentatively fits TRBD1 or TRBD2 (5 bases each). V dropped 8 bases and J dropped 9 bases, with 12 bases sitting between them. Germline CDR1 KGHSH, CDR2 LQKENI. CDR3 size: 11 residues. This chain's CDR3 is CASGDDWTQYF. CDR3 bases: TGTGCCAGCGGGGACGACTGGACGCAGTATTTT.

This clonotype was seen repeatedly, ten times or more. This chain uses TRBV28 with TRBJ2-3; the D is unclear. The CDR3 has 12 amino acids. CDR1 and CDR2 (germline): MDHEN, SYDVKM. With 7 bases removed from V and 5 bases from J, the gap between germline ends came to 10 bases. The CDR3 here is CASNTLVDTQYF. For the CDR3, the DNA is TGTGCCAGCAATACCCTTGTAGATACGCAGTATTTT.